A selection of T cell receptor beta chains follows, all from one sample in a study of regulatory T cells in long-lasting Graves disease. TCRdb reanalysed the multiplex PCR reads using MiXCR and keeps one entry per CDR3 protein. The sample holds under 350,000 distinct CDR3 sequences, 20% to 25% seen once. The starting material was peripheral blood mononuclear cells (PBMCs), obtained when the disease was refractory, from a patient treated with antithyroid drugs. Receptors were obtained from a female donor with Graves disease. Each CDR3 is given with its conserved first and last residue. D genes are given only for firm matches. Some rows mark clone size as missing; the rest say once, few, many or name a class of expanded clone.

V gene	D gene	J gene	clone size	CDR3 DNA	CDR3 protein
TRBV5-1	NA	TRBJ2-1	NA	TGCGCCAGCAGCATGCCTACAGCCTACAATGAGCAGTTCTTC	CASSMPTAYNEQFF
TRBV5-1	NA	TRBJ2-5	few	TGCGCCAGCAGCTTGGCTGGGGTACAGGGATGGGAGACCCAGTACTTC	CASSLAGVQGWETQYF
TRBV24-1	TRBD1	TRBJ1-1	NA	TGTGCCACCAGAGCAAAGGACAGGGGGGAAACTGAAGCTTTCTTT	CATRAKDRGETEAFF
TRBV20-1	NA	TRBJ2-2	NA	TGCAGTGCTAGAGTCCAGGGGGGCACCGGGGAGCTGTTTTTT	CSARVQGGTGELFF
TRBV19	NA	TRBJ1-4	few	TGTGCCAGTAACCGACAGGCTAACGAAAAACTGTTTTTT	CASNRQANEKLFF
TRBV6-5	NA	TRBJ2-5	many	TGTGCCAGCAGTTACTCCCAGACACTCCAAGAGACCCAGTACTTC	CASSYSQTLQETQYF
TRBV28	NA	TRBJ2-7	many	TGTGCCAGCAGTCCCCTTGATAGCGAGTGGTACGAGCAGTACTTC	CASSPLDSEWYEQYF
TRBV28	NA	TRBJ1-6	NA	TGTGCCAGCAGTTTACATAGAAATTCACCCCTCCACTTT	CASSLHRNSPLHF
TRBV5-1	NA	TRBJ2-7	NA	TGCGCCAGCAGCTTGGCCCCAGGCATCATACTACTGGAGCAGTACTTC	CASSLAPGIILLEQYF
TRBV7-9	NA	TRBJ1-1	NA	TGTGCCAGCAGCCGTCCTTCCGAACAGGGATTGGGGAACACTGAAGCTTTCTTT	CASSRPSEQGLGNTEAFF
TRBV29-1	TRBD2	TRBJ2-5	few	TGCAGCGTGGGACTAGCGGGAGGGGTAGAGACCCAGTACTTC	CSVGLAGGVETQYF
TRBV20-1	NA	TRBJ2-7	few	TGCAGTGCTAGGTCCTACTACGAGCAGTACTTC	CSARSYYEQYF
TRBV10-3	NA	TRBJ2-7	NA	TGTGCCATCAGTGACCCTGGCAGGGGAGGCGAGCAGTACTTC	CAISDPGRGGEQYF
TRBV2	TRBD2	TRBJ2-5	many	TGTGCCAGTCAACTAGCGGGAGGGCCGGAAAAGACCCAGTACTTC	CASQLAGGPEKTQYF
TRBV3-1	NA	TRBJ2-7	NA	TGTGCCAGCAGCCAAGTCCAGGGTGGGACCTACGAGCAGTACTTC	CASSQVQGGTYEQYF
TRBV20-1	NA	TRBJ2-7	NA	TGCAGTGCTAGTCACCGGGACACATCCAGTGAGTACTTC	CSASHRDTSSEYF
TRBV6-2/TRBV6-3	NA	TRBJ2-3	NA	TGTGCCAGCAGTCCGATGGCCCCTATTACGCAGTATTTT	CASSPMAPITQYF
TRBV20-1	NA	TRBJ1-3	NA	TGCAGTGCTAGAGACAACTCTGGAAACACCATATATTTT	CSARDNSGNTIYF
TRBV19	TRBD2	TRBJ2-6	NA	TGTGCCAGTAGTATCCGGGTAGCGGGAGGCTATAGCTCTGGGGCCAACGTCCTGACTTTC	CASSIRVAGGYSSGANVLTF
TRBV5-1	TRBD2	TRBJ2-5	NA	TGCGCCAGCAGCCTAGGACTAGCGGTGCAAGAGACCCAGTACTTC	CASSLGLAVQETQYF
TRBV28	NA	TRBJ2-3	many	TGTGCCAGCAGAGACGGGCTTCGCACAGATACGCAGTATTTT	CASRDGLRTDTQYF
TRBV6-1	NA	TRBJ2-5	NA	TGTGCCAGCAGACCCAGGGGCCAAGAGACCCAGTACTTC	CASRPRGQETQYF
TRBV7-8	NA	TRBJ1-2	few	TGTGCCAGCAGCTTAGTTCCCAGAGGCGAAGGCTACACCTTC	CASSLVPRGEGYTF
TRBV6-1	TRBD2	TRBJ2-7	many	TGTGCCAGCAGAACCGGACTCGCGGGAGACTACGAGCAGTACTTC	CASRTGLAGDYEQYF
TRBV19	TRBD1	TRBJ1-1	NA	TGTGCCAGTAGTATGGGGGTGGGGACAGGCCGGGGGACTGAAGCTTTCTTC	CASSMGVGTGRGTEAFF
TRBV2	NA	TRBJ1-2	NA	TGTGCCAGCAGTGAACCAAGGGGGGCGTGGGGCTACACCTTC	CASSEPRGAWGYTF
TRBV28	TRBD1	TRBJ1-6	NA	TGTGCCAGCAGGGGACAGGGTTATTCACCCCTCCACTTT	CASRGQGYSPLHF
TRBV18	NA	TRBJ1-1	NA	TGTGCCAGCTCACCACTCGGGGTGGGATATGTGAACACTGAAGCTTTCTTT	CASSPLGVGYVNTEAFF
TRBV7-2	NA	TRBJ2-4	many	TGTGCCAGCAGCTTTCGGAGGGCCAAAAACATTCAGTACTTC	CASSFRRAKNIQYF
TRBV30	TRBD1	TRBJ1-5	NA	TGTGCCTGGAGCGACAGGGGTTACAATCAGCCCCAGCATTTT	CAWSDRGYNQPQHF
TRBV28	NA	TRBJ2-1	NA	TGTGCCAGCAGTTTACTGGGACTCGGAGGCGATGAGCAGTTCTTC	CASSLLGLGGDEQFF
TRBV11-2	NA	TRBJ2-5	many	TGTGCCAGCAGCTTCGCAGGGCAGGAGACCCAGTACTTC	CASSFAGQETQYF
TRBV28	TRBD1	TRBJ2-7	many	TGTGCCAGCAGCCCAGAAAGACAGGGGAGGAACGAGCAGTACTTC	CASSPERQGRNEQYF
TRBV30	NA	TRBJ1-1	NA	TGTGCCTGGAGTGCGCCGAACACTGAAGCTTTCTTT	CAWSAPNTEAFF
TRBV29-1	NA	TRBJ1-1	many	TGCAGCGTTGTCCAGGGCACGGGACGGGGTGAAGCTTTCTTT	CSVVQGTGRGEAFF
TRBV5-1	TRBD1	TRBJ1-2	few	TGCGCCAGCACCTATTGGCCGGGACAGGACTATGGCTACACCTTC	CASTYWPGQDYGYTF
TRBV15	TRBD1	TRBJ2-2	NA	TGTGCCACCAGCAGATTTGGGACAGGGGGCACCGGGGAGCTGTTTTTT	CATSRFGTGGTGELFF
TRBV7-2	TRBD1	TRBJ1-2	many	TGTGCCAGCAGCACCCGACAGGGCCATGGCTACACCTTC	CASSTRQGHGYTF
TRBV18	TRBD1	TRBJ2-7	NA	TGTGCCAGCTCACCACCGACAGGGTACCACGAGCAGTACTTC	CASSPPTGYHEQYF
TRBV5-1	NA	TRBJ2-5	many	TGCGCCAGCAGCTTGAACGGCCTCCACCAAGAGACCCAGTACTTC	CASSLNGLHQETQYF
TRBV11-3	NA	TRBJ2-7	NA	TGTGCCAGCAGCTTACGGAGTGGCACTTCCTACGAGCAGTACTTC	CASSLRSGTSYEQYF
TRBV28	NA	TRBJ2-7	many	TGTGCCAGCAGGGTGGACGGTATCTACGAGCAGTACTTC	CASRVDGIYEQYF
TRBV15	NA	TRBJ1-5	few	TGTGCCACCAGTGTCAGACCGACAGTTAGCAATCAGCCCCAGCATTTT	CATSVRPTVSNQPQHF
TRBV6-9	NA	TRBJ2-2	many	TGTGCCAGCAGTTACTCTGGCGGGTACAACACCGGGGAGCTGTTTTTT	CASSYSGGYNTGELFF
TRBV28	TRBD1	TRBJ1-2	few	TGTGCCACAAAGACAGGGCGGGGCTACACCTTC	CATKTGRGYTF
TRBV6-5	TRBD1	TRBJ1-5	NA	TGTGCCAGCAGTTACAGGGACAGGCCCTACCAGCCCCAGCATTTT	CASSYRDRPYQPQHF
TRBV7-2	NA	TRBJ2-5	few	TGTGCCAGCAGCTTAGGGGGAGCGATTCAAGAGACCCAGTACTTC	CASSLGGAIQETQYF
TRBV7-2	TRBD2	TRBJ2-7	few	TGTGCCAGCAGCTTAGAGGGCGGGAGACCCTACGAGCAGTACTTC	CASSLEGGRPYEQYF
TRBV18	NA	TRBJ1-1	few	TGTGCCAGCTCACCACCGAGTTTCAACGGGAGGGACACTGAAGCTTTCTTT	CASSPPSFNGRDTEAFF
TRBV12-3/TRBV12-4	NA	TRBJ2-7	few	TGTGCCAGCAGTTTGGGCTCTCTCGCCGGGAAGGGCGAGCAGTACTTC	CASSLGSLAGKGEQYF
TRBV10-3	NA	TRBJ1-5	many	TGTGCCATCAGTATCGACCGGGTTAATCAGCCCCAGCATTTT	CAISIDRVNQPQHF